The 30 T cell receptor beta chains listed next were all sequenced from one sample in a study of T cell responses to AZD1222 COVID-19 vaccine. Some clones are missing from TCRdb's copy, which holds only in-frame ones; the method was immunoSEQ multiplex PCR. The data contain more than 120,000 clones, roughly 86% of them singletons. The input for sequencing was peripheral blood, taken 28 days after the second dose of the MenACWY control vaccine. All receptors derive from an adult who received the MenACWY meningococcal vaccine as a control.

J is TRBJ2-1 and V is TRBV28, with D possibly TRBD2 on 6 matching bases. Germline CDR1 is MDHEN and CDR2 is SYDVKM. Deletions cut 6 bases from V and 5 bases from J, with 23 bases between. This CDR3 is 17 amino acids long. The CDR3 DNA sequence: TGTGCCAGCAGCCCCTCGCGAGGAGGGAGGACGCACAATGAGCAGTTCTTC. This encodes CASSPSRGGRTHNEQFF.

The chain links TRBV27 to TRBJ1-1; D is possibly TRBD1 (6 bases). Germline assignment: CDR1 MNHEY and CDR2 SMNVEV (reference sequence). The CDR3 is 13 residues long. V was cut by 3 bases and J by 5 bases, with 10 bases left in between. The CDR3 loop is CASSLTGWTEAFF. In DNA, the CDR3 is TGTGCCAGCAGTTTGACAGGCTGGACTGAAGCTTTCTTT.

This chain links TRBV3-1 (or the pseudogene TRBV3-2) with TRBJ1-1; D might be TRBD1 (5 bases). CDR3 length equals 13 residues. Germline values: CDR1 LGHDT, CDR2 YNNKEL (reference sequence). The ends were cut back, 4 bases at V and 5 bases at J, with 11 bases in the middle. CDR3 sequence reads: CASSRARVTEAFF. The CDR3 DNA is TGTGCCAGCAGCCGCGCCAGGGTTACTGAAGCTTTCTTT.

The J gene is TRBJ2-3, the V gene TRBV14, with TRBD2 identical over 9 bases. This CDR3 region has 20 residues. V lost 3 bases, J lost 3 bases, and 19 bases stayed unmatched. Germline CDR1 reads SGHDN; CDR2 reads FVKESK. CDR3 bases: TGTGCCAGCAGCCAGCGGCCTAGCGGGGAACCGACCCTCGGAACAGATACGCAGTATTTT. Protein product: CASSQRPSGEPTLGTDTQYF.

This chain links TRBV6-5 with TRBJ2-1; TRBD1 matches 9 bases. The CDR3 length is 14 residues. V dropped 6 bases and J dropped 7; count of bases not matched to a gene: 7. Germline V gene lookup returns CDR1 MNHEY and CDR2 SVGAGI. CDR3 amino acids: CASSWDRVGNEQFF. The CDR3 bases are TGTGCCAGCAGCTGGGACAGGGTTGGAAATGAGCAGTTCTTC.

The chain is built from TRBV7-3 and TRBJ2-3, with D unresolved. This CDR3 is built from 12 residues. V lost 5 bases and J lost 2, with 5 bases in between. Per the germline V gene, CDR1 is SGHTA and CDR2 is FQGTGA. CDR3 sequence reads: CASSETTDTQYF. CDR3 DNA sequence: TGTGCCAGCAGCGAGACCACAGATACGCAGTATTTT.

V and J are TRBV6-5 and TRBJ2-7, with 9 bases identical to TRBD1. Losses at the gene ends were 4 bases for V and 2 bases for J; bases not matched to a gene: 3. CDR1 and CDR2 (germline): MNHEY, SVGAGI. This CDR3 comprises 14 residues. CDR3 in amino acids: CASSSGTGPYEQYF. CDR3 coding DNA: TGTGCCAGCAGTTCCGGGACAGGGCCCTACGAGCAGTACTTC.

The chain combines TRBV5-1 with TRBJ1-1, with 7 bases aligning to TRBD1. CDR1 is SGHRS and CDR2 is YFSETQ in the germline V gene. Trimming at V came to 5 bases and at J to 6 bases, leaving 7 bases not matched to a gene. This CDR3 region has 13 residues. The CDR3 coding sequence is TGCGCCAGCAGTCATCAGGGGACAGCTGAAGCTTTCTTT. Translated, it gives CASSHQGTAEAFF.

CDR3 nucleotides: TGTGCCAGCAGCTTTCAACAGGGGGCAAGGAACACTGAAGCTTTCTTT. Translating it yields CASSFQQGARNTEAFF. The chain joins TRBV7-2 to TRBJ1-1; TRBD1 matches 9 bases. V trimming: 3 bases; J trimming: 1 base; junction bases outside the gene matches: 6. This CDR3 is 16 amino acids long. Germline V gene lookup returns CDR1 SGHTA and CDR2 FQGNSA.

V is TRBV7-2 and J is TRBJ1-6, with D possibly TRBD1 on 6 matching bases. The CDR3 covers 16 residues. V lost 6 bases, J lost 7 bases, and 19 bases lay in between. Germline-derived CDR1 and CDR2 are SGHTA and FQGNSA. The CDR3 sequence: CASRATTGSGNSPLHF. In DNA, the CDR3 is TGTGCCAGCAGGGCTACTACAGGGTCGGGGAATTCACCCCTCCACTTT.

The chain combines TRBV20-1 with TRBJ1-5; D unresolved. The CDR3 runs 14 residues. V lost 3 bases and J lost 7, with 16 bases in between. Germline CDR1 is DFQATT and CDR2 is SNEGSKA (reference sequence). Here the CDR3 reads CSASRSSISQPQHF. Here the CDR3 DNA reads TGCAGTGCTAGTCGGTCCAGCATAAGCCAGCCCCAGCATTTT.

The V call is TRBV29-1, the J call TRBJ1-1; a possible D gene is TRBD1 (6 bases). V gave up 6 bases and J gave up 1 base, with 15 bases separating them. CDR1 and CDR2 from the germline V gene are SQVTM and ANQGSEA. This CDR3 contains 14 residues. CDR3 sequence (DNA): TGCAGCGTAGAGAAGGACAGCTGGAACACTGAAGCTTTCTTT. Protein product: CSVEKDSWNTEAFF.

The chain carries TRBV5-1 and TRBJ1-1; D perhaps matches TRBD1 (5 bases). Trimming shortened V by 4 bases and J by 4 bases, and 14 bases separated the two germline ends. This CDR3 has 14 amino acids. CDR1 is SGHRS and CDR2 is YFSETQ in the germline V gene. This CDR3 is CASSPASRGTEAFF. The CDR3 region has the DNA TGCGCCAGCAGCCCCGCCTCAAGGGGCACTGAAGCTTTCTTT.

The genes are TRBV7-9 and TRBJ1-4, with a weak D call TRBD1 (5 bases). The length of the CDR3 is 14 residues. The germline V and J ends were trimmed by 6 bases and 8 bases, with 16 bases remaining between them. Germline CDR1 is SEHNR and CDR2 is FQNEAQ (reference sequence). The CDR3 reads CASRRVGADEKLFF. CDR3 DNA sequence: TGTGCCAGCAGAAGAGTTGGGGCTGACGAAAAACTGTTTTTT.

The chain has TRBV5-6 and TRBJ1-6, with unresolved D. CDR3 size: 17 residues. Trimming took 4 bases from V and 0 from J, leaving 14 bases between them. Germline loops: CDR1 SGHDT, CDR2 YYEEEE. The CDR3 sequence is CASSPGWRSSYNSPLHF. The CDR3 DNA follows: TGTGCCAGCAGCCCGGGGTGGAGGAGCTCCTATAATTCACCCCTCCACTTT.

In DNA, the CDR3 is TGCGCCAGCAGCCAGGCTAGCGGGGGGGCGGGAAACATTCAGTACTTC. This translates into CASSQASGGAGNIQYF. This chain connects TRBV4-1 to TRBJ2-4, with TRBD2 identical over 12 bases. The CDR3 contains 16 residues. The ends lost 3 bases at V and 6 bases at J; junction bases unmatched: 6. Germline values: CDR1 MGHRA, CDR2 YSYEKL.

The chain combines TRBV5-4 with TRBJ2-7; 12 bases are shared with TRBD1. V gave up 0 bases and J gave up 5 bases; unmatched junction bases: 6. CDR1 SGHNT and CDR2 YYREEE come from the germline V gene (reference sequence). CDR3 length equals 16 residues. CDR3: CASSLATGTGGHEQYF. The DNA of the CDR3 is TGTGCCAGCAGCTTGGCCACCGGGACAGGGGGCCACGAGCAGTACTTC.

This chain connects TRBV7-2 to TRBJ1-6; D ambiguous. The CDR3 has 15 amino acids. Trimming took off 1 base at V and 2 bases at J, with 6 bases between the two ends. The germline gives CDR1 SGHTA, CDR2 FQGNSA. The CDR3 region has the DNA TGTGCCAGCAGCTTAGATACCACCTATAATTCACCCCTCCACTTT. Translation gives CASSLDTTYNSPLHF.

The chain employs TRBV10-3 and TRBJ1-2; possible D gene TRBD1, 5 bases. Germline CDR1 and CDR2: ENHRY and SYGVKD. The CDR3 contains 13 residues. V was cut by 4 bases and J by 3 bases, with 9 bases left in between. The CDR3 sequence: CAISVPGDYGYTF. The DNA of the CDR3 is TGTGCCATCAGTGTCCCGGGGGACTATGGCTACACCTTC.

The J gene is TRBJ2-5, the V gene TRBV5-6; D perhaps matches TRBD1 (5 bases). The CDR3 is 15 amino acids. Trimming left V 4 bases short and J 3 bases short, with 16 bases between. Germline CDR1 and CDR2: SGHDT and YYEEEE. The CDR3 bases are TGTGCCAGCAGCCGACCAGGTGGGGCCGAAGAGACCCAGTACTTC. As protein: CASSRPGGAEETQYF.

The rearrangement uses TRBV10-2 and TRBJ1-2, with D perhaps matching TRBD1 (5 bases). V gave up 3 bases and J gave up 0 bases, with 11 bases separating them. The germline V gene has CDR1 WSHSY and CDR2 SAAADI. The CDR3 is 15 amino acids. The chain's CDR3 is CASSDLGTSNYGYTF. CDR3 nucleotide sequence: TGCGCCAGCAGTGACCTCGGGACTTCTAACTATGGCTACACCTTC.

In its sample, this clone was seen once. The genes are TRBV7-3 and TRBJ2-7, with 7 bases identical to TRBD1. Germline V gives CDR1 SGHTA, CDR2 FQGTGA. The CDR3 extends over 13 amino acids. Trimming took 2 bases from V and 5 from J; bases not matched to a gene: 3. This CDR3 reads CASSLDRANEQYF. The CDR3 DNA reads TGTGCCAGCAGCTTAGACAGGGCCAACGAGCAGTACTTC.

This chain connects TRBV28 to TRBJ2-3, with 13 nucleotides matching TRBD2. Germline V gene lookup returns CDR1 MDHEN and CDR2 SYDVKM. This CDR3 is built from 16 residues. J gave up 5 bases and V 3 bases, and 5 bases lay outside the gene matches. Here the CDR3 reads CASSFTSGRDRDTQYF. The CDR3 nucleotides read TGTGCCAGCAGTTTTACTAGCGGGAGGGATAGAGATACGCAGTATTTT.

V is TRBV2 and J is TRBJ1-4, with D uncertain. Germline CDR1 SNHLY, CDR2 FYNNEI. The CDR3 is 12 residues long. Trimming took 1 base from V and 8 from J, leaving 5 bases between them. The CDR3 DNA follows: TGTGCCAGCAGTGAAGGATCCGAAAAACTGTTTTTT. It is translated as CASSEGSEKLFF.

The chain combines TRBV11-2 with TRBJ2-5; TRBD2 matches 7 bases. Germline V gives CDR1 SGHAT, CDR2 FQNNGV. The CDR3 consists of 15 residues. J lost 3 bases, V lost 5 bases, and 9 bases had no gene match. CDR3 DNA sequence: TGTGCCAGCAGCGGGGGGAGGGGAAGGAAAGAGACCCAGTACTTC. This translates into CASSGGRGRKETQYF.

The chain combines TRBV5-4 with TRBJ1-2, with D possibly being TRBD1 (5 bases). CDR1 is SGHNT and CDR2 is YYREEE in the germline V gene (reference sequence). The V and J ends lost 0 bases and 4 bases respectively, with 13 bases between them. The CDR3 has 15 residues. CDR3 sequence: CASSLVAGRAYGYTF. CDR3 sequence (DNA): TGTGCCAGCAGCTTGGTAGCGGGGCGAGCCTATGGCTACACCTTC.

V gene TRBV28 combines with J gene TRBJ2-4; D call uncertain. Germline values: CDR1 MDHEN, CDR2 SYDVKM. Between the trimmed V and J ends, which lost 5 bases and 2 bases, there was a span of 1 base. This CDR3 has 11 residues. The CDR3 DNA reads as TGTGCCAGCAGTCCCAAAAACATTCAGTACTTC. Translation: CASSPKNIQYF.

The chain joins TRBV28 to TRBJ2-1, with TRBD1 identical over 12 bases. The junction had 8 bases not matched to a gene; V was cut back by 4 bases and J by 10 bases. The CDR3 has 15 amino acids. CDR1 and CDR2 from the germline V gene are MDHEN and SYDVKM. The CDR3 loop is CASSSPGQGADEQFF. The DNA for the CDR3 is TGTGCCAGCAGTTCTCCGGGACAGGGGGCGGACGAGCAGTTCTTC. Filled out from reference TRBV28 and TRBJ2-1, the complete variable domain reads DVKVTQSSRYLVKRTGEKVFLECVQDMDHENMFWYRQDPGLGLRLIYFSYDVKMKEKGDIPEGYSVSREKKERFSLILESASTNQTSMYLCASSSPGQGADEQFFGPGTRLTVL.

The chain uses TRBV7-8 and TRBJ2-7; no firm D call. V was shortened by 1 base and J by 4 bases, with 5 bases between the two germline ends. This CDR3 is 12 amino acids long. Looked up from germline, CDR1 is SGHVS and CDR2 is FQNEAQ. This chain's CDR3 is CASSLDHYEQYF. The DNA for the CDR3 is TGTGCCAGCAGCTTAGACCATTACGAGCAGTACTTC.

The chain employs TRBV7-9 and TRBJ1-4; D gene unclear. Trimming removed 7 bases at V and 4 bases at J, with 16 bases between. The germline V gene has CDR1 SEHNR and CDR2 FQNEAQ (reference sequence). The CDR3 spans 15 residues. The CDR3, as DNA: TGTGCCAGCACCCCAACTCAGGACTATAATGAAAAACTGTTTTTT. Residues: CASTPTQDYNEKLFF.